Sequencing of this TCR beta chain was carried out in a study of blood T cell repertoires in COVID-19. About the study: Spain, Italy and the United States supplied samples that represented acute and convalescent COVID-19. From T cells, B-cell-depleted T cells, or PBMCs came the material, which was cDNA or gDNA.

Produced via immunoSEQ multiplex PCR; TCRdb's table is partial and in-frame only. The sample consists of about 130,000 clones, approximately 90% of them appearing once. The ends were cut back, 4 bases at V and 5 bases at J, with 11 bases in the middle. CDR1 and CDR2 from the germline V gene are LNHNV and YYDKDF (reference sequence). CDR3 length: 13 residues. This clone was observed once. Sequencing input: peripheral blood. This TCR derives from a man between 60 and 75 years old with COVID-19, enrolled during active disease. The J gene is TRBJ1-1, the V gene TRBV15; D unresolved. Written as DNA, the CDR3 is TGTGCCACCAGCAACCCCCCGGGGACTGAAGCTTTCTTT. It encodes CATSNPPGTEAFF. Variable domain in full (rest from reference TRBV15 and TRBJ1-1): DAMVIQNPRYQVTQFGKPVTLSCSQTLNHNVMYWYQQKSSQAPKLLFHYYDKDFNNEADTPDNFQSRRPNTSFCFLDIRSPGLGDTAMYLCATSNPPGTEAFFGQGTRLTVV.